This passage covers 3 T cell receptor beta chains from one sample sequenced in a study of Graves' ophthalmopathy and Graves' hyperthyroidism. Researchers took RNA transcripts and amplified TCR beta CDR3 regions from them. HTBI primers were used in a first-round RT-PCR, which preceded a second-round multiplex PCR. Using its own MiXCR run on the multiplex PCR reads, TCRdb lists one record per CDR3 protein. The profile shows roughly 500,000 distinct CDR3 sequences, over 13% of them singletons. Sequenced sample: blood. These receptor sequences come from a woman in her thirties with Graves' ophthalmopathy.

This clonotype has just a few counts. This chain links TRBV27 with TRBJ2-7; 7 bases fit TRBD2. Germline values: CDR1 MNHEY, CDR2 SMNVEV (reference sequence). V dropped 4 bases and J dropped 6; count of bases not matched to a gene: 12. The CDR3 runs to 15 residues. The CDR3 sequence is CASSSRGGSLSEQYF. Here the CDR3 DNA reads TGTGCCAGCAGTTCCCGCGGGGGAAGCCTTTCCGAGCAGTACTTC.

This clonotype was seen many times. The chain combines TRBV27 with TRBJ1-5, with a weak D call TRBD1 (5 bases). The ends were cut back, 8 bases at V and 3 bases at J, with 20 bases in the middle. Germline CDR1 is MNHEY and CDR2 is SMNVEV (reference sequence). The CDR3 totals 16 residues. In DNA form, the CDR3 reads TGTGCCAGCGAGGTGCCGGGCGGGGCCTCCAATCAGCCCCAGCATTTT. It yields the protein CASEVPGGASNQPQHF.

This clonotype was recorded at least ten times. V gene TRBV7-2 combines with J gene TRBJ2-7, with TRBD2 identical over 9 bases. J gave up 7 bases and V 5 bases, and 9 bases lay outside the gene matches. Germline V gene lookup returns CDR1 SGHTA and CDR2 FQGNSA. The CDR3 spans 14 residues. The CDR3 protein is CASSVGLAVREQYF. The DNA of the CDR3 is TGTGCCAGCAGCGTGGGACTAGCAGTGCGAGAGCAGTACTTC.